The rows below give T cell receptor beta chains drawn from one sample of a study of cytomegalovirus exposure and HLA in healthy donors. The data were produced by immunoSEQ multiplex PCR, yet TCRdb's version contains in-frame clones alone and is incomplete. The data hold around 250,000 clones, with around 90% observed a single time. The sample comprised PBMCs. The source of these receptors is a woman under 30 in good health and CMV-seronegative. Both conserved end residues are part of each CDR3. The D gene is left open where the match is weak. A row's size may be missing; if present it is once, few, many or a size class.

v_gene,d_gene,j_gene,len,abundance,CDR3aa,CDR3nt
TRBV30,.,TRBJ1-4,16,once,CAWSVLSGTGDEKLFF,TGTGCCTGGAGTGTACTATCGGGGACTGGGGATGAAAAACTGTTTTTT
TRBV6-5,.,TRBJ2-1,13,.,CASSPPGANEQFF,TGTGCCAGCTCTCCCCCTGGGGCGAATGAGCAGTTCTTC
TRBV4-1,TRBD1,TRBJ1-2,16,once,CASSQDPGGAYYGYTF,TGCGCCAGCAGCCAAGATCCAGGGGGCGCTTATTATGGCTACACCTTC
TRBV5-1,TRBD1,TRBJ2-2,15,.,CASSATGGNTGELFF,TGCGCCAGCAGCGCGACAGGGGGCAACACCGGGGAGCTGTTTTTT
TRBV30,.,TRBJ1-6,16,.,CAWSVQGFSYNSPLHF,TGTGCCTGGAGTGTACAGGGATTTTCCTATAATTCACCCCTCCACTTT
TRBV5-1,TRBD1,TRBJ1-1,15,few,CASSLGQGGITEAFF,TGCGCCAGCAGCTTGGGCCAGGGGGGTATCACTGAAGCTTTCTTT
TRBV30,TRBD1,TRBJ1-5,15,few,CAWRSTGTSNQPQHF,TGTGCCTGGAGGTCGACAGGGACAAGCAATCAGCCCCAGCATTTT
TRBV5-1,TRBD1,TRBJ2-2,15,.,CASSGRTGISGELFF,TGCGCCAGCAGCGGGAGGACAGGGATTTCCGGGGAGCTGTTTTTT
TRBV27,TRBD1,TRBJ1-5,16,.,CASSLDPQGKRQPQHF,TGTGCCAGCAGTTTAGACCCACAGGGGAAACGGCAGCCCCAGCATTTT
TRBV9,TRBD1,TRBJ2-3,13,.,CASSVQGADTQYF,TGTGCCAGCAGCGTACAGGGGGCAGATACGCAGTATTTT
TRBV5-4,.,TRBJ2-2,14,.,CASSVQGARGELFF,TGTGCCAGCAGCGTACAGGGTGCGCGCGGGGAGCTGTTTTTT
TRBV7-2,TRBD1,TRBJ2-1,13,.,CASSRDREVEQFF,TGTGCCAGCAGCAGGGACAGGGAGGTTGAGCAGTTCTTC
TRBV2,TRBD2,TRBJ2-1,17,.,CASRTGTSGGSYNEQFF,TGTGCCAGCAGAACCGGGACTAGCGGGGGTTCCTACAATGAGCAGTTCTTC
TRBV7-2,TRBD2,TRBJ2-3,15,.,CASSLLGGRGNTQYF,TGTGCCAGCAGCCTCTTGGGGGGGAGGGGCAATACGCAGTATTTT